The entry that follows covers one TCR beta chain sequence. Antigen: not known. The record originates from a study of cytomegalovirus exposure and HLA in healthy donors. The overall study: The early release's HLA-typed donors yielded roughly 85 million unique TCRs. Among the 300 to 500 donors who were genotyped, around 77% fell in the genetic ancestry cluster that is associated with self-reported Caucasian donors.

General study findings and limits: Sequencing depth roughly uniform across donors was assumed in presence/absence analyses.

In the PCR, 60 Vbeta and 13 Jbeta primers were used. Some clones are missing from TCRdb's copy, which holds only in-frame ones; the method was immunoSEQ multiplex PCR. The table lists under 200,000 clones, about four fifths of them singletons. Germline CDR1 reads SGHTA; CDR2 reads FQGNSA. Trimming at V came to 5 bases and at J to 1 base, leaving 2 bases not matched to a gene. This CDR3 is built from 13 residues. The source material was PBMCs. The TCR was taken from a woman aged 45-60 years in good health and CMV-seronegative. The chain uses TRBV7-2 and TRBJ2-7; 7 bases align to TRBD1. In DNA, the CDR3 is TGTGCCAGCAGCGGACAGGTTTCCTACGAGCAGTACTTC. It yields the protein CASSGQVSYEQYF.